Shown below are 27 T cell receptor beta chains from a single sample sequenced in a study of identical twins. TCRdb analysed the 5' RACE reads with MiXCR anew, one entry per CDR3 protein. Of 200,000 to 250,000 distinct CDR3 sequences in the sample, around 6.6% were seen once. These data also featured in a second study, about yellow fever vaccine responses in identical twins.

The sequenced sample was memory (CD45RO+) T cells sorted from blood. Source of these receptors: a woman between 18 and 30 years old in good health.

This clonotype occurred many times. The rearrangement uses TRBV6-5 and TRBJ1-5; D is possibly TRBD1 (5 bases). CDR3 length: 12 amino acids. Trimming took off 8 bases at V and 7 bases at J, with 12 bases between the two ends. From germline, CDR1 is MNHEY and CDR2 SVGAGI. For the CDR3, the DNA is TGTGCCAGCGGCCCGAGGGGACAGCCCCAGCATTTT. It codes for CASGPRGQPQHF.

The J gene is TRBJ1-1, the V gene TRBV6-1, with D hard to call. The CDR3 totals 14 residues. The ends were cut back, 2 bases at V and 0 bases at J, with 7 bases in the middle. Germline V gene sequence: CDR1 MNHNS, CDR2 SASEGT. This CDR3 is CASSESALNTEAFF. CDR3 DNA: TGTGCCAGCAGTGAATCAGCCTTGAACACTGAAGCTTTCTTT.

This clonotype has just a few counts. This chain links TRBV6-1 with TRBJ2-7, with 9 bases lining up with TRBD1. Germline-derived CDR1 and CDR2 are MNHNS and SASEGT. The CDR3 sequence is 14 residues long. J gave up 9 bases and V 7 bases, and 13 bases lay outside the gene matches. CDR3 protein: CASNPGTGKFGQYF. The CDR3 DNA reads as TGTGCCAGCAACCCCGGGACAGGGAAATTCGGGCAGTACTTC.

Ten or more counts support this clonotype. The chain links TRBV3-1 to TRBJ2-1; D not certain. V gave up 1 base and J gave up 0 bases, with 13 bases separating them. The CDR3 spans 17 residues. Germline lookup yields CDR1 LGHDT and CDR2 YNNKEL (reference sequence). The CDR3 spells CASSQGAAKSSYNEQFF. The DNA of the CDR3 is TGTGCCAGCAGCCAAGGGGCAGCCAAAAGCTCCTACAATGAGCAGTTCTTC.

V and J are TRBV24-1 and TRBJ2-7; 9 bases map to TRBD2. The CDR3 totals 20 residues. Looked up from germline, CDR1 is KGHDR and CDR2 is SFDVKD. V shed 9 bases and J 1 base; nucleotides not matched to a gene: 24. CDR3 sequence (DNA): TGTGCCACCCAGTGCTGCTCCCTGGTAAGCGGGAGGTATATATCCTACGAGCAGTACTTC. Its protein product is CATQCCSLVSGRYISYEQYF.

The chain carries TRBV20-1 and TRBJ2-4, with TRBD1 identical over 9 bases. CDR1 is DFQATT, CDR2 SNEGSKA, per germline (reference sequence). V trimming: 5 bases; J trimming: 7 bases; junction bases outside the gene matches: 6. This CDR3 has 13 amino acids. The CDR3 loop is CSAQDRGANIQYF. The CDR3 DNA is TGCAGTGCTCAGGACAGGGGTGCGAACATTCAGTACTTC.

This clonotype was seen repeatedly, ten times or more. The chain employs TRBV27 and TRBJ2-3; no clear D. Looked up from germline, CDR1 is MNHEY and CDR2 is SMNVEV (reference sequence). V was clipped by 5 bases and J by 8 bases, with 8 bases between them. The CDR3 has 11 residues. In DNA form, the CDR3 reads TGTGCCAGCAGTGAGTGGGGTACGCAGTATTTT. Amino acids: CASSEWGTQYF.

V and J are TRBV10-1 and TRBJ2-2; D is uncertain. This CDR3 has 13 amino acids. CDR1 WNHNN and CDR2 SYGVQD come from the germline V gene (reference sequence). With 2 bases removed from V and 4 bases from J, the gap between germline ends came to 5 bases. CDR3 amino acids: CASSERLTGELFF. For the CDR3, the DNA is TGCGCCAGCAGTGAGCGACTCACCGGGGAGCTGTTTTTT.

The chain links TRBV7-6 to TRBJ2-3, with a weak D call TRBD2 (5 bases). This CDR3 spans 15 amino acids. Germline assignment: CDR1 SGHVS and CDR2 FNYEAQ. Between the trimmed V and J ends, which lost 5 bases and 1 base, there was a span of 13 bases. The CDR3 nucleotides read TGTGCCAGCAGCCCCAGGACCGGGGGCACAGATACGCAGTATTTT. Translating gives CASSPRTGGTDTQYF.

This chain links TRBV5-4 with TRBJ2-7, with 9 nucleotides matching TRBD2. J lost 0 bases, V lost 0 bases, and 13 bases had no gene match. From germline, CDR1 is SGHNT and CDR2 YYREEE (reference sequence). CDR3 length: 19 amino acids. This CDR3 reads CASSLAGRLAAVSSYEQYF. The CDR3 bases are TGTGCCAGCAGCTTGGCCGGGAGACTAGCGGCGGTTAGCTCCTACGAGCAGTACTTC.

The chain links TRBV5-1 to TRBJ1-1; tentative D call: TRBD1 (6 bases). The CDR3 is 14 amino acids. The germline V gene encodes CDR1 SGHRS and CDR2 YFSETQ. V gave up 7 bases and J gave up 3 bases, with 16 bases separating them. In DNA form, the CDR3 reads TGCGCCAGCGGGGGGGGCGGAATGGACACTGAAGCTTTCTTT. Amino acid sequence: CASGGGGMDTEAFF.

The CDR3 DNA is TGCAGCGTTGATGTGGGCAGAGGCGAGCAGTACGTC. The encoded protein is CSVDVGRGEQYV. The chain combines TRBV29-1 with TRBJ2-7; D remains ambiguous. V dropped 3 bases and J dropped 6 bases, with 12 bases sitting between them. Per the germline V gene, CDR1 is SQVTM and CDR2 is ANQGSEA. This CDR3 has 12 amino acids.

Note on this clonotype: The germline gene is not matched at one end of the junction; a read error may be the cause. The chain has TRBV27 and TRBJ2-5; unclear D gene. The CDR3 is 13 residues long. Germline lookup yields CDR1 MNHEY and CDR2 SMNVEV (reference sequence). The CDR3 DNA follows: TGTGCCAGCAGTTCCCCGTACCAAGGGACCCAGTACTTC. Its translation: CASSSPYQGTQYF.

In this sample, this clonotype turned up a few times. This sequence joins TRBV29-1 and TRBJ2-1; 7 bases are shared with TRBD2. Unmatched junction bases numbered 16, after V lost 7 bases and J lost 1 base. From germline, CDR1 is SQVTM and CDR2 ANQGSEA. The CDR3 is made up of 17 amino acids. CDR3 sequence reads: CSALKSGTGGSYNEQFF. CDR3 DNA: TGCAGCGCCCTTAAAAGCGGGACCGGGGGATCCTACAATGAGCAGTTCTTC.

In its sample, this clonotype was seen many times. The gene calls are TRBV7-8 and TRBJ2-3, with D perhaps being TRBD1 or TRBD2 (5 bases each). CDR1 is SGHVS and CDR2 is FQNEAQ in the germline V gene. The CDR3 sequence is 16 residues long. V lost 4 bases to trimming and J lost 0 bases, with 14 bases between them. The CDR3 nucleotides read TGTGCCAGCAGCTGGGGGACGGGGCAAAGCACAGATACGCAGTATTTT. Encoded protein: CASSWGTGQSTDTQYF.

This clonotype turned up a few times. This chain connects TRBV3-1 to TRBJ1-1; D ambiguous. Germline CDR1 is LGHDT and CDR2 is YNNKEL (reference sequence). This CDR3 comprises 12 residues. The ends were cut back, 4 bases at V and 12 bases at J, with 15 bases in the middle. The CDR3 here is CASSPRPRETFF. The CDR3 DNA reads as TGTGCCAGCAGCCCCCGACCTCGCGAGACTTTCTTT.

The rearrangement links TRBV7-8 to TRBJ2-1; D remains unclear. The CDR3 is 14 residues long. Germline assignment: CDR1 SGHVS and CDR2 FQNEAQ. With 0 bases removed from V and 6 bases from J, the gap between germline ends came to 9 bases. Here the CDR3 DNA reads TGTGCCAGCAGCTTAGCGGTGACGATCAATGAGCAGTTCTTC. Its protein product is CASSLAVTINEQFF.

As DNA, the CDR3 is TGTGCCATCAGCGAAGGACGGATCAATCAGCCCCAGCATTTT. It is translated as CAISEGRINQPQHF. This chain joins TRBV10-3 and TRBJ1-5; D gene unclear. Trimming stripped 6 bases from V and 3 bases from J, with 12 bases between. CDR1 ENHRY and CDR2 SYGVKD come from the germline V gene. The CDR3 is 14 residues long.

This clonotype was seen repeatedly, ten times or more. V and J are TRBV12-3 or TRBV12-4 and TRBJ2-1; a weak D match, TRBD2 (6 bases). Trimming left V 0 bases short and J 6 bases short, with 12 bases between. The CDR3 has 15 amino acids. The CDR3 sequence: CASSLAGGRGNEQFF. CDR3 nucleotides: TGTGCCAGCAGTTTAGCGGGGGGTCGGGGCAATGAGCAGTTCTTC.

This chain joins TRBV15 and TRBJ2-1; D tentatively reads TRBD1 or TRBD2 (5 bases each). Germline CDR1 reads LNHNV; CDR2 reads YYDKDF (reference sequence). Trimming pared 2 bases from V and 3 bases from J, leaving 14 bases between. The CDR3 contains 16 residues. The CDR3 bases are TGTGCCACCAGCAGACGAGGGGCCTCCGGCTACAATGAGCAGTTCTTC. As protein: CATSRRGASGYNEQFF.

This clonotype was found a few times. The chain employs TRBV3-1 and TRBJ2-5; 8 nucleotides agree with TRBD1. This CDR3 region has 21 residues. CDR1 and CDR2 (germline): LGHDT, YNNKEL (reference sequence). Germline trimming cut 3 bases from V and 5 bases from J; bases unmatched to any gene: 26. The CDR3 DNA follows: TGTGCCAGCAGCCATGGGCTACACACGCACCTTCGACAGGGGAGCAGGGAGACCCAGTACTTC. Translated, it gives CASSHGLHTHLRQGSRETQYF.

In its sample, this clonotype was seen many times. The gene calls are TRBV7-8 and TRBJ1-6; 7 bases map to TRBD1. CDR3 length: 16 amino acids. Germline V lookup: CDR1 SGHVS, CDR2 FQNEAQ. V shed 5 bases and J 6 bases; nucleotides not matched to a gene: 10. DNA for the CDR3: TGTGCCAGCAGCCTCACGAACAGGGGTATTAATTCACCCCTCCACTTT. Translated: CASSLTNRGINSPLHF.

This clonotype was seen more than once but under ten times. The rearrangement uses TRBV15 and TRBJ1-2, with a possible D match to TRBD1 (5 bases). CDR1 and CDR2 from the germline V gene are LNHNV and YYDKDF (reference sequence). V was cut by 1 base and J by 2 bases, with 8 bases left in between. The CDR3 is made up of 14 amino acids. The DNA of the CDR3 is TGTGCCACCAGCAGAGCACAGGAGAACTATGGCTACACCTTC. This translates into CATSRAQENYGYTF.

There are many counts of this clonotype. This chain uses TRBV5-1 with TRBJ2-2; possible D gene TRBD1, 6 bases. V was shortened by 0 bases and J by 4 bases, with 13 bases between the two germline ends. In germline, CDR1 is SGHRS, CDR2 YFSETQ. The CDR3 totals 16 residues. The DNA of the CDR3 is TGCGCCAGCAGCTTGGCCATCAGGGGCGGCACCGGGGAGCTGTTTTTT. Translated: CASSLAIRGGTGELFF.

This clonotype was observed at least ten times. The chain employs TRBV7-2 and TRBJ1-4, with no clear D. The CDR3 is made up of 15 amino acids. Trimming pared 3 bases from V and 8 bases from J, leaving 16 bases between. CDR1 is SGHTA and CDR2 is FQGNSA in the germline V gene. CDR3 in amino acids: CASSLSRDLGEKLFF. The CDR3 nucleotides read TGTGCCAGCAGCTTGTCCCGGGATCTAGGAGAAAAACTGTTTTTT.

The chain has TRBV25-1 and TRBJ2-2, with TRBD1 matching over 12 bases. The ends lost 4 bases at V and 7 bases at J; junction bases unmatched: 4. Germline CDR1 MGHDK, CDR2 SYGVNS. This CDR3 spans 15 amino acids. CDR3 region: CASSVGTGGFGELFF. The CDR3 nucleotides are TGTGCCAGCAGTGTCGGGACAGGGGGCTTCGGGGAGCTGTTTTTT. Full variable domain (remainder filled in from reference TRBV25-1 and TRBJ2-2): EADIYQTPRYLVIGTGKKITLECSQTMGHDKMYWYQQDPGMELHLIHYSYGVNSTEKGDLSSESTVSRIRTEHFPLTLESARPSHTSQYLCASSVGTGGFGELFFGEGSRLTVL.

The chain has TRBV24-1 and TRBJ2-2; TRBD2 matches 13 bases. This CDR3 has 22 residues. Germline assignment: CDR1 KGHDR and CDR2 SFDVKD. The CDR3 reads CAACDFPTSGRADRKVPGELFF. CDR3 DNA sequence: TGTGCGGCCTGTGATTTCCCTACTAGCGGGAGGGCCGATCGGAAGGTACCCGGGGAGCTGTTTTTT.